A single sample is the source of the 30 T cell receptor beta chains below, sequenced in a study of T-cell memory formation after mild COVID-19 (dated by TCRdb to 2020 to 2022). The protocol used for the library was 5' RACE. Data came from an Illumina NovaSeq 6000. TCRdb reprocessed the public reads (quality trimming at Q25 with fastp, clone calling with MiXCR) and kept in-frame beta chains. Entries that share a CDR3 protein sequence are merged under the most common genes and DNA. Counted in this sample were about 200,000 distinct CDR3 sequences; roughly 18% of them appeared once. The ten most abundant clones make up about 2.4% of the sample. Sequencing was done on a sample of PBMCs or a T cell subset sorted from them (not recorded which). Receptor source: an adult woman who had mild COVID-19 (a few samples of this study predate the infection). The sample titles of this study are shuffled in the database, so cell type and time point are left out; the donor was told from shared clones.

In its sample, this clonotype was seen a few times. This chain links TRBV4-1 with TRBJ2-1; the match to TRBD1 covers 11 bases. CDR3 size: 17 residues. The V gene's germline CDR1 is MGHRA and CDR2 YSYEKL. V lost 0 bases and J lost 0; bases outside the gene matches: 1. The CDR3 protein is CASSQDGTGGSYNEQFF. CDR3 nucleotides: TGCGCCAGCAGCCAAGATGGGACAGGGGGCTCCTACAATGAGCAGTTCTTC.

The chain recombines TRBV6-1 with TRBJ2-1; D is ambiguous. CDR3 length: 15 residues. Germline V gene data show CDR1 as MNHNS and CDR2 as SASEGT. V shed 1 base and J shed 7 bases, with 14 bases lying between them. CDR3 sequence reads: CASSEEEGWGNEQFF. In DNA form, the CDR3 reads TGTGCCAGCAGTGAAGAAGAAGGGTGGGGAAATGAGCAGTTCTTC.

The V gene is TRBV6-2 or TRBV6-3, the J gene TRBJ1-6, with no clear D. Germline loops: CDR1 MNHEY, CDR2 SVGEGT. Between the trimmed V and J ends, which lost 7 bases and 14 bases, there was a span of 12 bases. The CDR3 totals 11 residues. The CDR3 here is CASNNGVALHF. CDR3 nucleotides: TGTGCCAGCAACAACGGGGTGGCCCTCCACTTT.

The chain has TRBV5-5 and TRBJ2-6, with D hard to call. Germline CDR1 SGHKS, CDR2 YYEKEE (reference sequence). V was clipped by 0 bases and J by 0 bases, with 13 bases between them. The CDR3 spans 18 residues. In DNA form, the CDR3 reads TGTGCCAGCAGCTTGGGTCAATTAGAATTCTCTGGGGCCAACGTCCTGACTTTC. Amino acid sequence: CASSLGQLEFSGANVLTF.

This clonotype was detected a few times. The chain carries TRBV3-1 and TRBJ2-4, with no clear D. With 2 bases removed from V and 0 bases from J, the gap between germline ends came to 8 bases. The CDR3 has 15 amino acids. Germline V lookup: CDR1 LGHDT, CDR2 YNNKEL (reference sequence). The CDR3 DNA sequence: TGTGCCAGCAGCCAAATCGAACTAGCCAAAAACATTCAGTACTTC. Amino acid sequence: CASSQIELAKNIQYF.

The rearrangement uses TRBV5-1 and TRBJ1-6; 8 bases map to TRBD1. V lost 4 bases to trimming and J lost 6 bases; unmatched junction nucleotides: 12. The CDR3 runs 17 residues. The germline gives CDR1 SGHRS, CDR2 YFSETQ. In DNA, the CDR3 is TGCGCCAGCAGCCTCTCCTCAGGGGGCTCGGTTAATTCACCCCTCCACTTT. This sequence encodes CASSLSSGGSVNSPLHF.

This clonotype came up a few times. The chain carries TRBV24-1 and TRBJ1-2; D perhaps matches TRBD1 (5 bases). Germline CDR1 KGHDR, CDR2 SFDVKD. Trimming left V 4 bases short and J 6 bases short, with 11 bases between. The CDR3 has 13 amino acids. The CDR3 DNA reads TGTGCCACCAGTGAAAAAACAGGAGATGGCTACACCTTC. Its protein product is CATSEKTGDGYTF.

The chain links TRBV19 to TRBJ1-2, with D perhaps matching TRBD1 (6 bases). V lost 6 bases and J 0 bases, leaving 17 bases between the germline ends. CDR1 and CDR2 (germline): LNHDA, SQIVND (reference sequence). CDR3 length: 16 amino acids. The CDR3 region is CASRDPQGSANYGYTF. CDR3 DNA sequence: TGTGCCAGTAGGGATCCACAGGGATCGGCTAACTATGGCTACACCTTC.

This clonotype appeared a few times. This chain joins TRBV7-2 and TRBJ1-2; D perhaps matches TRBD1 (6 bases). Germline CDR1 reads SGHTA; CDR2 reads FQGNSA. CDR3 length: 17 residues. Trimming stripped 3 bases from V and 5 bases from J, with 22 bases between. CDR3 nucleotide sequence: TGTGCCAGCAGCTTGGATCGAGTTCCGGGGGCCGCATATGGCTACACCTTC. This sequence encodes CASSLDRVPGAAYGYTF.

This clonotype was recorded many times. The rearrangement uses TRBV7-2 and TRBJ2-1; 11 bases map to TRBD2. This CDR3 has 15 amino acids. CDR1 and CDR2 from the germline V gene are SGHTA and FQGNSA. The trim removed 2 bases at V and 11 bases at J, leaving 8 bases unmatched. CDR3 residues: CASSLSLAGGSKQFF. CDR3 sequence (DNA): TGTGCCAGCAGCTTAAGTCTAGCGGGAGGTAGTAAGCAGTTCTTC.

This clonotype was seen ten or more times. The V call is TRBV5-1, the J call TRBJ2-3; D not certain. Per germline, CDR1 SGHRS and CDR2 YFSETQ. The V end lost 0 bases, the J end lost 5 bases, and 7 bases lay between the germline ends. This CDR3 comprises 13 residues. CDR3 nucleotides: TGCGCCAGCAGCTTGGGTTCGGGAGATACGCAGTATTTT. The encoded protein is CASSLGSGDTQYF.

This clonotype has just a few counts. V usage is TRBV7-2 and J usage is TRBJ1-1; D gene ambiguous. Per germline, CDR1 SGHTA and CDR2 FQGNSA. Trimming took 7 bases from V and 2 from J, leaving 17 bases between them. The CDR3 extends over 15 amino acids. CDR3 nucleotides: TGTGCCAGCAACGGGGAGGCCCGCGCTAACACTGAAGCTTTCTTT. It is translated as CASNGEARANTEAFF.

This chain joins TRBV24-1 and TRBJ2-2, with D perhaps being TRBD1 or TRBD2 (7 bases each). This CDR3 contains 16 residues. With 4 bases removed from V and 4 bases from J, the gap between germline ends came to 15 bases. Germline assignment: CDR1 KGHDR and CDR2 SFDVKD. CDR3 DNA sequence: TGTGCCACCAGTGACCAGACAGGGAGGGGCACCGGGGAGCTGTTTTTT. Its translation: CATSDQTGRGTGELFF.

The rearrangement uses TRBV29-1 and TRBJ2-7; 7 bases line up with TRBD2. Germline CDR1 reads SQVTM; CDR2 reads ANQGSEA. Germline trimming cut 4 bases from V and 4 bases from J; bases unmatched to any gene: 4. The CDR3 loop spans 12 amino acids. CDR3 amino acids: CSVGSGPYEQYF. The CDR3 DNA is TGCAGCGTTGGTAGCGGGCCTTACGAGCAGTACTTC.

CDR3 loop: CATSDRYDSQPQHF. In nucleotides, the CDR3 is TGTGCCACCAGTGATCGCTACGACAGTCAGCCCCAGCATTTT. The chain recombines TRBV24-1 with TRBJ1-5, with D perhaps TRBD1 (5 bases). The CDR3 is 14 amino acids. Deletions cut 3 bases from V and 6 bases from J, with 11 bases between. Germline V lookup: CDR1 KGHDR, CDR2 SFDVKD.

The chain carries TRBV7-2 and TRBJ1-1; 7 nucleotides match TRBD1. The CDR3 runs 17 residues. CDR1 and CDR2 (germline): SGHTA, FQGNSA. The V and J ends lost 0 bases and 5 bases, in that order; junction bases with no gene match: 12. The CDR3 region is CASSLAGQGGSRTEAFF. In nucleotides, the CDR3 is TGTGCCAGCAGCTTAGCCGGGCAGGGGGGGTCAAGGACTGAAGCTTTCTTT.

The CDR3 is CASSFSGETQYF. In DNA form, the CDR3 reads TGTGCCAGCAGCTTTTCCGGAGAGACCCAGTACTTC. V and J are TRBV7-9 and TRBJ2-5, with D hard to call. The CDR3 totals 12 residues. Germline loops: CDR1 SEHNR, CDR2 FQNEAQ (reference sequence). Trimming cost V 3 bases and J 4 bases, with 6 bases left between them.

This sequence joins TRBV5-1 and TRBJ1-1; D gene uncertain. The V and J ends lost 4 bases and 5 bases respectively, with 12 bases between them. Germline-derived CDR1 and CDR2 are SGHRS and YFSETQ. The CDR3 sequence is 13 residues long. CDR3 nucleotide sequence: TGCGCCAGCAGCCCACTATCCGGGACTGAAGCTTTCTTT. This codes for CASSPLSGTEAFF.

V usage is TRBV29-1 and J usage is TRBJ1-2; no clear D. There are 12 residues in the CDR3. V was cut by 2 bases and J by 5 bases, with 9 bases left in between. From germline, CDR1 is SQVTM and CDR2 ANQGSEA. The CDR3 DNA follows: TGCAGCGTTGAATCGGGGAGGTATGGCTACACCTTC. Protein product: CSVESGRYGYTF.

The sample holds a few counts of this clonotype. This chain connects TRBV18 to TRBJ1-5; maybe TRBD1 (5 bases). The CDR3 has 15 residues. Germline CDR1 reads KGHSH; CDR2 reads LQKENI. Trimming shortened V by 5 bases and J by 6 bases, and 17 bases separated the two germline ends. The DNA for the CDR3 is TGTGCCAGCTCAGAGTACACGGGGCCCGGTCAGCCCCAGCATTTT. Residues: CASSEYTGPGQPQHF.

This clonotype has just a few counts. The CDR3 sequence: CASSFALVSSYNEQFF. The CDR3 nucleotides read TGTGCCAGCAGCTTTGCTCTAGTGAGCTCCTACAATGAGCAGTTCTTC. The V and J genes are TRBV5-4 and TRBJ2-1; no clear D gene. Germline-derived CDR1 and CDR2 are SGHNT and YYREEE (reference sequence). The CDR3 contains 16 residues. Deletions cut 2 bases from V and 0 bases from J, with 12 bases between.

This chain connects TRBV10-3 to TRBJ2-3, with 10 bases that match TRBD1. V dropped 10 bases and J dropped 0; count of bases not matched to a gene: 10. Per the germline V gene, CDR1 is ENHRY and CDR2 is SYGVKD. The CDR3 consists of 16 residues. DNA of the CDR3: TGTGCCAGCCAACTTCCGGGACAGGGGAGCACAGATACGCAGTATTTT. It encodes CASQLPGQGSTDTQYF.

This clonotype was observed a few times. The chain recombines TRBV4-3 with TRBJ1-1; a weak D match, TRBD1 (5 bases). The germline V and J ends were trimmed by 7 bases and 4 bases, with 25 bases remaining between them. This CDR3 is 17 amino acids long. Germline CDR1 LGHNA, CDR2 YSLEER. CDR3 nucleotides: TGCGCCAGCACCCGAGTTGAGGGGAGCCTCGGAGGCACTGAAGCTTTCTTT. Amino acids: CASTRVEGSLGGTEAFF.

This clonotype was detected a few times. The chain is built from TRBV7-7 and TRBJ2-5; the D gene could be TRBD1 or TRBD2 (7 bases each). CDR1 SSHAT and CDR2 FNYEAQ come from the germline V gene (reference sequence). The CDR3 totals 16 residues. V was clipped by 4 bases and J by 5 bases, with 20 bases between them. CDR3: CASSSAGADRAETQYF. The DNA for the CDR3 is TGTGCCAGCAGCTCCGCGGGGGCCGACAGGGCGGAGACCCAGTACTTC.

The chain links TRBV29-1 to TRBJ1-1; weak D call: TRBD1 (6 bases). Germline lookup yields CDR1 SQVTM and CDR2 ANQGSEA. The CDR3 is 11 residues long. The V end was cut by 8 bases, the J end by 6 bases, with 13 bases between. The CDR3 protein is CSHGTFAEAFF. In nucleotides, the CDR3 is TGCAGCCATGGGACATTCGCTGAAGCTTTCTTT.

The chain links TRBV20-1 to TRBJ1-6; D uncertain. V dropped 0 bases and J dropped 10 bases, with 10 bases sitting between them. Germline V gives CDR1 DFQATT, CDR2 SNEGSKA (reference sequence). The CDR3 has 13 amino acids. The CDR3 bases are TGCAGTGCTAGAGATCTGGAAGGCTCACCCCTCCACTTT. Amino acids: CSARDLEGSPLHF.

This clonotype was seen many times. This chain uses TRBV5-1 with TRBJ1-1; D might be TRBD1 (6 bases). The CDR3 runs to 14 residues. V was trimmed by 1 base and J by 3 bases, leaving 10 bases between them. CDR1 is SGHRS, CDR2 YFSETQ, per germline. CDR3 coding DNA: TGCGCCAGCAGCTTGATCGGGGGCCACACTGAAGCTTTCTTT. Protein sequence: CASSLIGGHTEAFF.

CDR3 in amino acids: CAWRLTGGVEKLFF. CDR3 nucleotides: TGTGCCTGGAGATTGACAGGGGGCGTTGAAAAACTGTTTTTT. The rearrangement joins TRBV30 to TRBJ1-4; 10 nucleotides agree with TRBD1. With 3 bases clipped from V and 7 bases from J, the junction kept 5 bases outside the gene matches. CDR3 length: 14 amino acids. Germline CDR1 GTSNPN, CDR2 SVGIG (reference sequence). Full variable domain (missing parts from reference TRBV30 and TRBJ1-4): SQTIHQWPATLVQPVGSPLSLECTVEGTSNPNLYWYRQAAGRGLQLLFYSVGIGQISSEVPQNLSASRPQDRQFILSSKKLLLSDSGFYLCAWRLTGGVEKLFFGSGTQLSVL.

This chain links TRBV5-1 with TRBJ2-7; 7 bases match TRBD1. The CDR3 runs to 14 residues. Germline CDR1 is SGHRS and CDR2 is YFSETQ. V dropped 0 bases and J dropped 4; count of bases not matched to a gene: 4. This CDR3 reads CASSLARGKYEQYF. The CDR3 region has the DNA TGCGCCAGCAGCTTGGCCAGGGGGAAATACGAGCAGTACTTC.

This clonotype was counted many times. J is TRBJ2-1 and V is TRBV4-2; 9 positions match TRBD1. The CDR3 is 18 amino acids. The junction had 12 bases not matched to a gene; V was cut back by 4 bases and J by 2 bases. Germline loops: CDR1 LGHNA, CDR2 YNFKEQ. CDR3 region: CASSLAWVQGAPYNEQFF. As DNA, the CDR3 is TGTGCCAGCAGCCTGGCTTGGGTACAGGGGGCCCCCTACAATGAGCAGTTCTTC.